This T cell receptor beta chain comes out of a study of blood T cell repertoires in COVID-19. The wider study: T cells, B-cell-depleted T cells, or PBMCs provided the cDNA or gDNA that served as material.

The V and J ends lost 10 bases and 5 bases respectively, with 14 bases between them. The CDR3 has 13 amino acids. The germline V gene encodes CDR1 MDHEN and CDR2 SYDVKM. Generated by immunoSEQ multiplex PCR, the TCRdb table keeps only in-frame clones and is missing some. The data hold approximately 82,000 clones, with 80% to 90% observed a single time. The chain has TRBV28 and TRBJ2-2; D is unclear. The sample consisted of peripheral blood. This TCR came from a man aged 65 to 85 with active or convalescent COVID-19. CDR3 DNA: TGTGCCACCCAACCCAGTCGTACCGGGGAGCTGTTTTTT. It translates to CATQPSRTGELFF.